This T cell receptor beta chain was sequenced during a study of T-cell memory formation after mild COVID-19. Study-level information: The two donors had largely donor-specific TCR clusters.

Looked up from germline, CDR1 is SEHNR and CDR2 is FQNEAQ (reference sequence). The CDR3 totals 16 residues. V was clipped by 4 bases and J by 1 base, with 17 bases between them. 5'RACE, which relied on constant-segment primers, yielded TCR alpha and TCR beta cDNA libraries carrying sample barcodes and UMIs. MiXCR was run by TCRdb on the 5' RACE reads, yielding one entry per CDR3 protein. Among fewer than 140,000 distinct CDR3 sequences listed, around 12% were seen once. Study outcomes and limitations: The finding that pre-infection memory included some responding clones suggested that cross-reactive memory joined.

This clonotype was picked up many times. Its antigen remains unknown. Specimen: PBMCs or a T cell subset sorted from them (not recorded which). The receptor was isolated from an adult woman who had mild COVID-19 (a few samples of this study predate the infection). Cell type and time point are not known. This chain connects TRBV7-9 to TRBJ2-7; D gene unclear. The chain's CDR3 is CASSSLELIWSYEQYF. The DNA for the CDR3 is TGTGCCAGCAGCTCGCTGGAATTGATTTGGTCCTACGAGCAGTACTTC. Looking up the rest from reference TRBV7-9 and TRBJ2-7 gives the full variable domain: DTGVSQNPRHKITKRGQNVTFRCDPISEHNRLYWYRQTLGQGPEFLTYFQNEAQLEKSRLLSDRFSAERPKGSFSTLEIQRTEQGDSAMYLCASSSLELIWSYEQYFGPGTRLTVT.